The sequence of this TCR beta chain was determined in a study of spatial heterogeneity in lung cancer. General study results and limits: Expanded intratumoral alpha and beta TCR counts tracked tumor mutation counts.

CDR3 length equals 14 residues. Germline V lookup: CDR1 SGHVS, CDR2 FNYEAQ. The V end lost 3 bases, the J end lost 5 bases, and 11 bases lay between the germline ends. This clonotype was seen repeatedly, ten times or more. Its antigen is currently unknown. TCRdb re-called the 5' RACE reads with MiXCR, one entry per CDR3 protein. The sample consists of about 100,000 distinct CDR3 sequences, 4.4% of them appearing once. The time point denotes: sample taken at primary tumor resection. The donors, 72 patients with untreated early-stage non-small cell lung cancer, provided the samples. Whole RNA obtained from tumor, nontumor lung or frozen PBMC underwent sequencing without sorting.

This TCR was recovered from a male donor with early-stage non-small cell lung cancer. The rearrangement joins TRBV7-6 to TRBJ2-1, with D possibly TRBD2 on 8 matching bases. Sequenced material: lung tumor tissue, taken at surgery. The CDR3: CASSFSGTDNEQFF. The CDR3 DNA is TGTGCCAGCAGCTTTAGCGGGACAGACAATGAGCAGTTCTTC.